These 27 T cell receptor beta chains were sequenced from one sample in a study of cytomegalovirus exposure and HLA in healthy donors. Vbeta (60) and Jbeta (13) primers were used in the PCR. Measured with immunoSEQ multiplex PCR; TCRdb has only the in-frame clones, and not every one. Among 110,000 or so clones listed, over 75% were seen once. Sequencing used PBMCs. These receptors were taken from a man younger than 35 in good health and CMV-seropositive.

This clone was picked up one time. The V and J genes are TRBV9 and TRBJ2-2; 8 positions agree with TRBD2. The CDR3 sequence is 17 residues long. Germline CDR1 is SGDLS and CDR2 is YYNGEE. The V gene end was trimmed by 4 bases and the J gene end by 2 bases; junction bases not matched to a gene: 10. CDR3 residues: CASSPVVAGQNTGELFF. CDR3 nucleotide sequence: TGTGCCAGCAGCCCTGTGGTAGCGGGACAAAACACCGGGGAGCTGTTTTTT.

Concerning this clone: One end of the junction varies from germline; a read error may be responsible. The chain combines TRBV15 with TRBJ2-4, with 10 bases matching TRBD2. This CDR3 is built from 21 residues. Germline lookup yields CDR1 LNHNV and CDR2 YYDKDF (reference sequence). The DNA for the CDR3 is TGTGCCACCAGCAGAGATAGGGTGGGAGCGGGGGGGCCAGGGGGCAAAAACAGTCAGTACTTC. Protein: CATSRDRVGAGGPGGKNSQYF.

This chain joins TRBV7-2 and TRBJ1-5; D gene uncertain. CDR3 length: 12 residues. Germline-derived CDR1 and CDR2 are SGHTA and FQGNSA. Trimming removed 5 bases at V and 7 bases at J, with 9 bases between. The CDR3, as DNA: TGTGCCAGCAGCACGATGAGGCAGCCCCAGCATTTT. Translated: CASSTMRQPQHF.

The CDR3 spells CASSDRLNTIYF. CDR3 DNA sequence: TGTGCCAGCAGTGACCGACTAAACACCATATATTTT. The J gene is TRBJ1-3, the V gene TRBV25-1, with D hard to call. The CDR3 runs to 12 residues. The V end lost 3 bases, the J end lost 6 bases, and 6 bases lay between the germline ends. Germline V CDR1 and CDR2: MGHDK, SYGVNS.

The V gene is TRBV9, the J gene TRBJ1-1; TRBD1 might be the D (5 bases). V was cut by 0 bases and J by 7 bases, with 10 bases left in between. Germline V CDR1 and CDR2: SGDLS, YYNGEE. The CDR3 has 13 residues. CDR3 in DNA: TGTGCCAGCAGCGTAGAAGGGGTCGGTGAAGCTTTCTTT. Translated, it gives CASSVEGVGEAFF.

The V call is TRBV11-2, the J call TRBJ2-1; TRBD1 might be the D (5 bases). The germline V gene has CDR1 SGHAT and CDR2 FQNNGV. Trimming removed 5 bases at V and 4 bases at J, with 9 bases between. The CDR3 has 13 residues. The CDR3 coding sequence is TGTGCCAGCAGCCCAGACAGATACAATGAGCAGTTCTTC. This encodes CASSPDRYNEQFF.

This chain links TRBV30 with TRBJ2-7, with D perhaps matching TRBD2 (6 bases). CDR1 GTSNPN and CDR2 SVGIG come from the germline V gene (reference sequence). The V gene lost 0 bases and the J gene lost 5 bases, with 11 bases spanning the gap. The CDR3 consists of 13 residues. Here the CDR3 reads CAWSVGRRDEQYF. In DNA form, the CDR3 reads TGTGCCTGGAGTGTGGGCAGGAGGGACGAGCAGTACTTC.

This clone was seen only a few times. J is TRBJ1-1 and V is TRBV14, with a weak D call TRBD1 (5 bases). The V end was cut by 0 bases, the J end by 4 bases, with 12 bases between. This CDR3 comprises 15 residues. Germline assignment: CDR1 SGHDN and CDR2 FVKESK. This chain's CDR3 is CASSQDSGDGTEAFF. Written as DNA, the CDR3 is TGTGCCAGCAGCCAAGATTCGGGGGATGGCACTGAAGCTTTCTTT.

V is TRBV12-1 and J is TRBJ2-5; TRBD1, the table's D call, was not compared with the DNA. TRBV12-1 is an annotated pseudogene. The CDR3 sequence is 15 residues long. The CDR3 bases are TGTGCCAGCAGCCCACGAGGACAAACCCAAGAGACCCAGTACTTC. Translating gives CASSPRGQTQETQYF.

The rearrangement uses TRBV4-1 and TRBJ1-5; D might be TRBD1 (5 bases). The V gene's germline CDR1 is MGHRA and CDR2 YSYEKL. CDR3 length: 15 amino acids. V was trimmed by 3 bases and J by 3 bases, leaving 12 bases between them. The CDR3 region is CASSHQGTDNQPQHF. The CDR3 DNA sequence: TGCGCCAGCAGCCACCAGGGTACGGACAATCAGCCCCAGCATTTT.

This chain uses TRBV6-6 with TRBJ1-2; tentatively, D is TRBD1 (6 bases). The CDR3 is 13 residues long. V lost 5 bases and J 3 bases, leaving 10 bases between the germline ends. Germline values: CDR1 MNHNY, CDR2 SVGAGI (reference sequence). The CDR3 sequence: CASSMNRDYGYTF. DNA of the CDR3: TGTGCCAGCAGTATGAACAGGGACTATGGCTACACCTTC.

This clone came up a few times. The chain is built from TRBV5-1 and TRBJ2-3; TRBD2 matches 11 bases. CDR3 length equals 14 residues. Trimming removed 3 bases from V and 4 bases from J; junction bases left unmatched: 1. From germline, CDR1 is SGHRS and CDR2 YFSETQ. Here the CDR3 reads CASSSSGGPDTQYF. The DNA of the CDR3 is TGCGCCAGCAGCTCTAGCGGGGGGCCAGATACGCAGTATTTT.

The gene calls are TRBV7-6 and TRBJ2-5, with D maybe TRBD2 (7 bases). This CDR3 is built from 16 residues. CDR1 and CDR2 (germline): SGHVS, FNYEAQ. V lost 2 bases and J 5 bases, leaving 18 bases between the germline ends. The CDR3 DNA reads TGTGCCAGCAGCTTATCCACCGGGGGGCTTTGGGAGACCCAGTACTTC. Encoded protein: CASSLSTGGLWETQYF.

J is TRBJ1-5 and V is TRBV7-9, with TRBD1 as a possible D gene (5 bases). The CDR3 consists of 13 residues. The germline gives CDR1 SEHNR, CDR2 FQNEAQ (reference sequence). V was cut by 4 bases and J by 7 bases, with 11 bases left in between. The CDR3 DNA reads TGTGCCAGCAGCTCGCAGGGTCACCAGCCCCAGCATTTT. Encoded protein: CASSSQGHQPQHF.

The rearrangement uses TRBV6-1 and TRBJ1-1; TRBD1 is a possible D gene (5 bases). The CDR3 has 13 amino acids. The germline V gene has CDR1 MNHNS and CDR2 SASEGT. The V and J ends lost 6 bases and 12 bases respectively, with 20 bases between them. The CDR3 nucleotides read TGTGCCAGCAGCCGGCGGGGGTGGGAGGACCCTTTCTTT. It codes for CASSRRGWEDPFF.

The rearrangement links TRBV6-5 to TRBJ1-1; a possible D gene is TRBD1 (6 bases). CDR3 size: 13 residues. Per germline, CDR1 MNHEY and CDR2 SVGAGI. Trimming pared 1 base from V and 7 bases from J, leaving 10 bases between. CDR3 bases: TGTGCCAGCAGTTACTTCAGGACAGATGAAGCTTTCTTT. Translation gives CASSYFRTDEAFF.

This clone has only a few counts. The chain combines TRBV6-4 with TRBJ1-2; the match to TRBD1 covers 7 bases. Unmatched junction bases numbered 6, after V lost 4 bases and J lost 4 bases. This CDR3 region has 14 residues. CDR1 is MRHNA and CDR2 is SNTAGT in the germline V gene. The CDR3 region is CASSAGGTGYGYTF. Written as DNA, the CDR3 is TGTGCCAGCAGTGCAGGGGGAACGGGCTATGGCTACACCTTC.

The chain is built from TRBV15 and TRBJ2-3, with a weak D call TRBD2 (5 bases). The CDR3 is 16 amino acids. Trimming stripped 3 bases from V and 2 bases from J, with 15 bases between. The V gene's germline CDR1 is LNHNV and CDR2 YYDKDF (reference sequence). The CDR3, as DNA: TGTGCCACCAGCAGTAATCGGGGATTCATCACAGATACGCAGTATTTT. As protein: CATSSNRGFITDTQYF. The full variable domain, in which reference TRBV15 and TRBJ2-3 provide the parts outside the CDR3, is DAMVIQNPRYQVTQFGKPVTLSCSQTLNHNVMYWYQQKSSQAPKLLFHYYDKDFNNEADTPDNFQSRRPNTSFCFLDIRSPGLGDTAMYLCATSSNRGFITDTQYFGPGTRLTVL.

The rearrangement uses TRBV11-3 and TRBJ2-1; weak D call: TRBD2 (7 bases). This CDR3 has 20 amino acids. Trimming cost V 2 bases and J 4 bases, with 27 bases left between them. Germline V gene data show CDR1 as SGHNT and CDR2 as YENEEA. The CDR3 sequence: CASSLWGLAEGRGPYNEQFF. CDR3 nucleotides: TGTGCCAGCAGCTTATGGGGGCTAGCGGAGGGGAGGGGACCTTACAATGAGCAGTTCTTC.

A few counts support this clone. The chain has TRBV6-6 and TRBJ2-2; no clear D gene. Germline CDR1 MNHNY, CDR2 SVGAGI (reference sequence). The CDR3 length is 15 residues. Trimming pared 2 bases from V and 1 base from J, leaving 8 bases between. The CDR3 loop reads CASSYITENTGELFF. The CDR3 DNA follows: TGTGCCAGCAGTTACATTACAGAGAACACCGGGGAGCTGTTTTTT.

V gene TRBV4-1 combines with J gene TRBJ2-4; TRBD2 matches at 14 bases. Germline-derived CDR1 and CDR2 are MGHRA and YSYEKL. This CDR3 has 20 amino acids. V dropped 1 base and J dropped 12; count of bases not matched to a gene: 20. The CDR3 DNA reads TGCGCCAGCAGCCAAGTCGCCGCTGCTGGGACTAGCGGGAGAGGGCACAGTCAGTACTTC. Its translation is CASSQVAAAGTSGRGHSQYF.

The rearrangement uses TRBV6-5 and TRBJ2-7, with 8 positions matching TRBD1. The germline V gene has CDR1 MNHEY and CDR2 SVGAGI. V lost 7 bases, J lost 3 bases, and 5 bases stayed unmatched. The CDR3 sequence is 13 residues long. CDR3 DNA sequence: TGTGCCAGCACGGACAGGGTACTCTACGAGCAGTACTTC. Its protein product is CASTDRVLYEQYF.

V is TRBV7-6 and J is TRBJ2-5, with 9 bases matching TRBD2. Germline V gene sequence: CDR1 SGHVS, CDR2 FNYEAQ. The CDR3 totals 16 residues. Unmatched junction bases numbered 9, after V lost 5 bases and J lost 2 bases. In DNA, the CDR3 is TGTGCCAGCAGCCCCTCCGTAGCGGGGGTTCAAGAGACCCAGTACTTC. It translates to CASSPSVAGVQETQYF.

The J gene is TRBJ2-5, the V gene TRBV28, with 8 bases that match TRBD1. Germline V gene lookup returns CDR1 MDHEN and CDR2 SYDVKM. With 4 bases clipped from V and 5 bases from J, the junction kept 18 bases outside the gene matches. The CDR3 extends over 18 amino acids. CDR3 sequence reads: CASSSLRGRRRISETQYF. CDR3 in DNA: TGTGCCAGCAGTTCTCTCAGGGGGCGACGGAGGATTTCGGAGACCCAGTACTTC.

The V and J genes are TRBV4-2 and TRBJ2-2; no definite D call. The CDR3 sequence is 13 residues long. V was clipped by 2 bases and J by 5 bases, with 6 bases between them. Germline V gene sequence: CDR1 LGHNA, CDR2 YNFKEQ. CDR3 sequence: CASSQQITGELFF. DNA for the CDR3: TGTGCCAGCAGCCAACAAATTACCGGGGAGCTGTTTTTT.

The V gene is TRBV5-1, the J gene TRBJ2-2; D remains unclear. V lost 0 bases and J 6 bases, leaving 12 bases between the germline ends. This CDR3 comprises 15 residues. Germline values: CDR1 SGHRS, CDR2 YFSETQ. The CDR3 nucleotides are TGCGCCAGCAGCTTGGCCCTCTTCAGGCCCGGGGAGCTGTTTTTT. Translating it yields CASSLALFRPGELFF.

The J gene is TRBJ2-3, the V gene TRBV5-1, with D unresolved. Germline V lookup: CDR1 SGHRS, CDR2 YFSETQ. The CDR3 consists of 14 residues. V dropped 5 bases and J dropped 2 bases, with 12 bases sitting between them. This chain's CDR3 is CASRAGPSTDTQYF. In DNA, the CDR3 is TGCGCCAGCAGGGCAGGTCCTTCCACAGATACGCAGTATTTT.